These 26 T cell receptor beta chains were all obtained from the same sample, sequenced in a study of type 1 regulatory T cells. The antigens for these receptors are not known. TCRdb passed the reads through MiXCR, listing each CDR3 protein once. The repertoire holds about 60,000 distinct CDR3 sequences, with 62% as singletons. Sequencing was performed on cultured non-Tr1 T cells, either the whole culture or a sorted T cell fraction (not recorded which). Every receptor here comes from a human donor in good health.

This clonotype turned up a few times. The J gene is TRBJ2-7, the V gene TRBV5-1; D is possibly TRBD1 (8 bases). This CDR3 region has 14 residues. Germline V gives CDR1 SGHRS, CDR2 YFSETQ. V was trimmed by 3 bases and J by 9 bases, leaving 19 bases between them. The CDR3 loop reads CASSSSGQGGWQYF. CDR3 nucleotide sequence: TGCGCCAGCAGCTCTTCTGGACAGGGAGGGTGGCAGTACTTC.

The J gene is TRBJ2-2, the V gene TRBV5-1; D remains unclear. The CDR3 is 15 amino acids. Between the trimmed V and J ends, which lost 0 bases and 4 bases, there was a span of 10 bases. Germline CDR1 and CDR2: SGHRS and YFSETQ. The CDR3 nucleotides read TGCGCCAGCAGCTTGGACGCTAGAAGCACCGGGGAGCTGTTTTTT. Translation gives CASSLDARSTGELFF.

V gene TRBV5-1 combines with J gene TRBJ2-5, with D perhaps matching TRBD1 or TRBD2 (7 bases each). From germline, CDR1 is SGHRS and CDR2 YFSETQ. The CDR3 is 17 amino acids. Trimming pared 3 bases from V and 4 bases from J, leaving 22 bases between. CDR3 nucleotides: TGCGCCAGCAGCTCTCCACGGCTACGCAGGGGGGGAGAGACCCAGTACTTC. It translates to CASSSPRLRRGGETQYF.

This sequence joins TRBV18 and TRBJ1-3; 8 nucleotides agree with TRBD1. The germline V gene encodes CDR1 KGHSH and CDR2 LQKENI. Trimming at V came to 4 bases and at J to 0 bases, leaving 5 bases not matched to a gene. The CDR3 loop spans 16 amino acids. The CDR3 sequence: CASSQGQAFSGNTIYF. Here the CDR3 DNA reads TGTGCCAGCTCACAGGGACAGGCGTTCTCTGGAAACACCATATATTTT.

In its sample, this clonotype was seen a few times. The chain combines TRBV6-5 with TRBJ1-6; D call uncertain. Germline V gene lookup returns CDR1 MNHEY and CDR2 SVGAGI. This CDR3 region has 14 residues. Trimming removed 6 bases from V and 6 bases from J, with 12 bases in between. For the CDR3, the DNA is TGTGCCAGCAGCTCCGGGCTAATTAATTCACCCCTCCACTTT. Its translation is CASSSGLINSPLHF.

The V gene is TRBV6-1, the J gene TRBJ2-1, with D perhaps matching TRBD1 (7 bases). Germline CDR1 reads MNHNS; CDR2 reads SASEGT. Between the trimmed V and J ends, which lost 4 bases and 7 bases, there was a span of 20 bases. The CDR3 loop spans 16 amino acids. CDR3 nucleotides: TGTGCCAGCAGTGCTTGGGGGAGGAGGGGGCATAATGAGCAGTTCTTC. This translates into CASSAWGRRGHNEQFF.

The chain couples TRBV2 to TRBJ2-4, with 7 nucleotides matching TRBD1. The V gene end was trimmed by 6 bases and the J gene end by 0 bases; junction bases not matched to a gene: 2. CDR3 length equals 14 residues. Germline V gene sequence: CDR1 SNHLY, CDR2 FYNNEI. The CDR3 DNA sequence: TGTGCCAGCAGGGGACAGCTAGCCAAAAACATTCAGTACTTC. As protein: CASRGQLAKNIQYF.

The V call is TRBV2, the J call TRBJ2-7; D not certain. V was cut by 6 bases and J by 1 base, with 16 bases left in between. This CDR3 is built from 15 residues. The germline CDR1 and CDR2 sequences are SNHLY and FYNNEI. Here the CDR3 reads CASRAGSESSYEQYF. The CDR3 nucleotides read TGTGCCAGCAGGGCCGGATCAGAGTCATCCTACGAGCAGTACTTC.

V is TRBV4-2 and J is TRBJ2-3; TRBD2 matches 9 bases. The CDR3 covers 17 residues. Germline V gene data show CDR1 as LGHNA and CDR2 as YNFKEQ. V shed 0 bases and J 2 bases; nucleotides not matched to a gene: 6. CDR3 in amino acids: CASSQEGRLAATDTQYF. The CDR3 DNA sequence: TGTGCCAGCAGCCAAGAGGGAAGACTAGCGGCCACAGATACGCAGTATTTT.

The CDR3 sequence: CSGVLAGTRETQYF. CDR3 DNA sequence: TGCAGTGGGGTCCTTGCGGGAACGAGGGAGACCCAGTACTTC. The J gene is TRBJ2-5, the V gene TRBV20-1; D is perhaps TRBD2 (6 bases). Germline lookup yields CDR1 DFQATT and CDR2 SNEGSKA (reference sequence). The CDR3 length is 14 residues. V lost 7 bases to trimming and J lost 5 bases, with 20 bases between them.

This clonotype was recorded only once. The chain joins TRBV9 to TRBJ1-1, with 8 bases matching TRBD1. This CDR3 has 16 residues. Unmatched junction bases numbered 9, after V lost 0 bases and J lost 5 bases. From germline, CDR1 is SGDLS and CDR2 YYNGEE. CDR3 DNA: TGTGCCAGCAGCGTAGTCCCAGGGGGCGTCGGGACTGAAGCTTTCTTT. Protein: CASSVVPGGVGTEAFF.

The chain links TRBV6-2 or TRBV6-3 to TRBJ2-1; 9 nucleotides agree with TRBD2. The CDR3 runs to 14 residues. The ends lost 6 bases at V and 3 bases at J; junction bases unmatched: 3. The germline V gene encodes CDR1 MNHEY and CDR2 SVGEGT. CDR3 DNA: TGTGCCAGCAGGGAGACTAGCGGCTACAATGAGCAGTTCTTC. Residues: CASRETSGYNEQFF.

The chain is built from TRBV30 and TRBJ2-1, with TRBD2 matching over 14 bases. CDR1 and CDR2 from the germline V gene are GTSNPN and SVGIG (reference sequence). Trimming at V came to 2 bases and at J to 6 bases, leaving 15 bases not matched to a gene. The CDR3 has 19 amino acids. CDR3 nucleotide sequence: TGTGCCTGGAGTTCTATGGGACTAGCGGGAGTTTCCCATACCAATGAGCAGTTCTTC. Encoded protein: CAWSSMGLAGVSHTNEQFF.

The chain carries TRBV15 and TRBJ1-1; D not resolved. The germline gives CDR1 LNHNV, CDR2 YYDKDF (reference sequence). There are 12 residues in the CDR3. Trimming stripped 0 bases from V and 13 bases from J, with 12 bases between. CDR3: CATSREQQRNFF. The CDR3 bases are TGTGCCACCAGCAGAGAACAACAGCGTAATTTCTTT.

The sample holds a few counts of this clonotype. The CDR3: CATSDLTGILSNQPQHF. The CDR3 nucleotides read TGTGCCACCAGTGACCTGACAGGGATTCTTAGCAATCAGCCCCAGCATTTT. This sequence joins TRBV24-1 and TRBJ1-5, with 7 bases lining up with TRBD1. V was clipped by 4 bases and J by 0 bases; unmatched bases: 8. Germline V gives CDR1 KGHDR, CDR2 SFDVKD. The CDR3 has 17 residues.

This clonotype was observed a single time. Here the CDR3 DNA reads TGTGCCAGTAGTACCGACAGGGGCGACATCACCGGGGAGCTGTTTTTT. It codes for CASSTDRGDITGELFF. The chain employs TRBV19 and TRBJ2-2; TRBD1 matches at 8 bases. With 4 bases clipped from V and 4 bases from J, the junction kept 8 bases outside the gene matches. The CDR3 covers 16 residues. Germline V gene sequence: CDR1 LNHDA, CDR2 SQIVND (reference sequence). Combining the CDR3 with reference TRBV19 and TRBJ2-2 gives the whole variable domain DGGITQSPKYLFRKEGQNVTLSCEQNLNHDAMYWYRQDPGQGLRLIYYSQIVNDFQKGDIAEGYSVSREKKESFPLTVTSAQKNPTAFYLCASSTDRGDITGELFFGEGSRLTVL.

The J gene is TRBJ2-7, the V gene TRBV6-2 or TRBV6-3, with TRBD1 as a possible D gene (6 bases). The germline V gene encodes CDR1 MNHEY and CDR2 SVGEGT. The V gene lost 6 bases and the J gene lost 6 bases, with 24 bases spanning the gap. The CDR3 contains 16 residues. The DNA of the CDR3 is TGTGCCAGCAGCTATTCGCTCCGGGACATACGGAGCGAGCAGTACTTC. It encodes CASSYSLRDIRSEQYF.

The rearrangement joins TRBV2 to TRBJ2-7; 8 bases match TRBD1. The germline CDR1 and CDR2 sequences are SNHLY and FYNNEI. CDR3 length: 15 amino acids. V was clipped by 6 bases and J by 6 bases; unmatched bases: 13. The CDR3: CASSPSGQGRGEQYF. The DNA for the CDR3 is TGTGCCAGCAGCCCCTCCGGACAGGGTCGGGGCGAGCAGTACTTC.

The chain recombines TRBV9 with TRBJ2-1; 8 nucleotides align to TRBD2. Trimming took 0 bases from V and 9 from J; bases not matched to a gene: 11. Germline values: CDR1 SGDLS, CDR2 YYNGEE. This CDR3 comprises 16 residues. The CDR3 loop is CASSVDPAGVVSEQFF. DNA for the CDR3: TGTGCCAGCAGCGTAGACCCAGCGGGAGTGGTGAGTGAGCAGTTCTTC.

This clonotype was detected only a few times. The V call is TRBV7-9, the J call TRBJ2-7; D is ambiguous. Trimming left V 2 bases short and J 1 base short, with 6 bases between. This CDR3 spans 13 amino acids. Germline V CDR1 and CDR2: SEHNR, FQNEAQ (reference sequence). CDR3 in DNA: TGTGCCAGCAGCTTACCCGGATCCTACGAGCAGTACTTC. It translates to CASSLPGSYEQYF.

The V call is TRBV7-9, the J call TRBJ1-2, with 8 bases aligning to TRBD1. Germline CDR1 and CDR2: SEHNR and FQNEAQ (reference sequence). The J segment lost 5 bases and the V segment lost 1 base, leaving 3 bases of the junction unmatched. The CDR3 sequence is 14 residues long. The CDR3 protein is CASSLGQGLYGYTF. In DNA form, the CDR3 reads TGTGCCAGCAGCTTAGGACAGGGGTTATATGGCTACACCTTC.

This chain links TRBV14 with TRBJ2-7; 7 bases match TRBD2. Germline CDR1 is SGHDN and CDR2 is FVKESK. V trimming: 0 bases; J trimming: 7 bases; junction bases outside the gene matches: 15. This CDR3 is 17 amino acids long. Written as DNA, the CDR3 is TGTGCCAGCAGCCAAGATGGAGCCGGACTAGGGTTGAAGGAGCAGTACTTC. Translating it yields CASSQDGAGLGLKEQYF.

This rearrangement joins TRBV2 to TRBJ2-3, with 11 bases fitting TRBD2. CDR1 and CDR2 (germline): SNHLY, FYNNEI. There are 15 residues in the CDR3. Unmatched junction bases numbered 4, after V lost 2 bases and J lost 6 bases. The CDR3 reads CASSELAGGVDTQYF. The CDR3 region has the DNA TGTGCCAGCAGTGAACTAGCGGGAGGCGTGGATACGCAGTATTTT. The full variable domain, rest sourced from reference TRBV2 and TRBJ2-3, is EPEVTQTPSHQVTQMGQEVILRCVPISNHLYFYWYRQILGQKVEFLVSFYNNEISEKSEIFDDQFSVERPDGSNFTLKIRSTKLEDSAMYFCASSELAGGVDTQYFGPGTRLTVL.

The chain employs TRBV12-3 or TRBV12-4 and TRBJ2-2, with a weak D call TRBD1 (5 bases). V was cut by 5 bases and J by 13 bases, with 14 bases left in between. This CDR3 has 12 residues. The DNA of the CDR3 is TGTGCCAGCAGTCCTGGACAAAGCGCGCTGTTTTTT. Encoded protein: CASSPGQSALFF.

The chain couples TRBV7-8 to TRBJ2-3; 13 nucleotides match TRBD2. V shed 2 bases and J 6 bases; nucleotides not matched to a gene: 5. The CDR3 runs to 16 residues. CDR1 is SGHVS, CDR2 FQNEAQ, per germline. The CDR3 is CASSLRGLAGADTQYF. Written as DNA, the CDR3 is TGTGCCAGCAGCTTACGAGGACTAGCGGGAGCGGATACGCAGTATTTT.

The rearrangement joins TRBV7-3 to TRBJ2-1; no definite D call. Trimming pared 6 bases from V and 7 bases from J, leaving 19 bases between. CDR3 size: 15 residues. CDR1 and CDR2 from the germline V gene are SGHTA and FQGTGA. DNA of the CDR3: TGTGCCAGCAGTTCAAACCCGCTTAGGATTAATGAGCAGTTCTTC. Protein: CASSSNPLRINEQFF.